This T cell receptor (beta chain) was identified in a study of beta chain features in type 1 diabetes. Germline V gives CDR1 SGHRS, CDR2 YFSETQ. V trimming: 5 bases; J trimming: 5 bases; junction bases outside the gene matches: 13. The CDR3 extends over 16 amino acids. Study observations and caveats: People with Type 1 diabetes carried modestly yet significantly shorter TCRB CDR3s in all four CD4+ subsets.

TCRB transcripts that were expressed got sequenced, as all of the isolated RNA had been reverse transcribed. TCRdb keeps only in-frame clones here, not all; method: immunoSEQ multiplex PCR. The data hold roughly 150,000 clones, with over 6% observed a single time. A heparinised blood draw that averaged around 110 mL was obtained once from each donor. A word on this clone: Its antigen remains unidentified.

The TCR originated in a man between 18 and 29 years old with type 1 diabetes. Material: central memory CD4+ T cells from blood. This chain connects TRBV5-1 to TRBJ2-1; 7 bases are shared with TRBD2. The CDR3 sequence: CASSRRTSEYNNEQFF. CDR3 DNA sequence: TGCGCCAGCAGTCGAAGAACTAGCGAATATAACAATGAGCAGTTCTTC.